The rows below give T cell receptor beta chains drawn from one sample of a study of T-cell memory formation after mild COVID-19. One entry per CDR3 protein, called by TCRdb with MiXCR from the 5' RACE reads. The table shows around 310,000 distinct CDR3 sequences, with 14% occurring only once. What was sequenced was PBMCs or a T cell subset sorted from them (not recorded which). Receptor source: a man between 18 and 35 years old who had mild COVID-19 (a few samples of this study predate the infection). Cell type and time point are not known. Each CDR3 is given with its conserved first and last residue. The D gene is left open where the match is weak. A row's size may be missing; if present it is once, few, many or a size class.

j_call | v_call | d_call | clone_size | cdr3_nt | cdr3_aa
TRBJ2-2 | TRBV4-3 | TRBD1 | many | TGCGCCAGCAGCCATCCCCCGGGACAGGGGAGCGGGGAGCTGTTTTTT | CASSHPPGQGSGELFF
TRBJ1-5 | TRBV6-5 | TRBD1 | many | TGTGCCAGCAGTATCGGACAGGGGAGCAATCAGCCCCAGCATTTT | CASSIGQGSNQPQHF
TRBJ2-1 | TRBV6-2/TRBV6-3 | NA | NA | TGTGCCAGCACGCGGGCGGGACAGTTCTTC | CASTRAGQFF
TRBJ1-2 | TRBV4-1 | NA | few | TGCGCCAGCAGCCAAGAGGTTTTACGGGCTCCTGGCTACACCTTC | CASSQEVLRAPGYTF
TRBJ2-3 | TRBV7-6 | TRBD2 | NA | TGTGCCAGCAGCAATGGGACTAGCGGGAGGGCCACAGATACGCAGTATTTT | CASSNGTSGRATDTQYF
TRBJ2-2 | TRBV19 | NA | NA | TGTGCCAGCGAACAAAGGACACCCATAAACACCGGGGAGCTGTTTTTT | CASEQRTPINTGELFF
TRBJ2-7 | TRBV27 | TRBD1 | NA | TGTGCCAGCAGTTTCCGACAGGGGGCTCTCGAGCAGTACTTC | CASSFRQGALEQYF
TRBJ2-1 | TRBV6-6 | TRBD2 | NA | TGTGCCAGCAGTAGAATGGCGGGGGGGATCAATGAGCAGTTCTTC | CASSRMAGGINEQFF
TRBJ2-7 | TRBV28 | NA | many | TGTGCCAGCAAATACGGGGTCCGCTCCTACGAGCAGTACTTC | CASKYGVRSYEQYF
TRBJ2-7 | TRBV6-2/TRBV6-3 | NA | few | TGTGCCAGCAGAACTTATTCCTACGAGCAGTACTTC | CASRTYSYEQYF
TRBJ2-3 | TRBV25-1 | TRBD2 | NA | TGTGCCAGCAGTGTAGCGGGGGTAGGAGATACGCAGTATTTT | CASSVAGVGDTQYF
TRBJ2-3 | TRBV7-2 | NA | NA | TGTGCCAGCAGCTTATCCAGGGCTGCAGATACGCAGTATTTT | CASSLSRAADTQYF
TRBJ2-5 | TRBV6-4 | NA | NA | TGTGCCAGCACCCCTCCCCAGCAAGAGACCCAGTACTTC | CASTPPQQETQYF
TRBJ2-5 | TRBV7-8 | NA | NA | TGTGCCAGCAGCCCAGACTCCATAACCCAGTACTTC | CASSPDSITQYF
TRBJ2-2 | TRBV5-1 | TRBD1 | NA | TGCGCCAGCACTCAGGACAGGGCCGGCACCGGGGAGCTGTTTTTT | CASTQDRAGTGELFF
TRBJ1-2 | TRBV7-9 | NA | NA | TGTGCCAGCAGCTTAGCCGGACAACTAGTTTGGGCTGGCTACACCTTC | CASSLAGQLVWAGYTF
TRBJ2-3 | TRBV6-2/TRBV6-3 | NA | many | TGTGCCAGCAGTTCTAGTCCCACAGATACGCAGTATTTT | CASSSSPTDTQYF
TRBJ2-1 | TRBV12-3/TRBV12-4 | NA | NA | TGTGCCAGCAGTTTAACTAGACGGTCCTACAATGAGCAGTTCTTC | CASSLTRRSYNEQFF
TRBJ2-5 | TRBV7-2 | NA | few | TGTGCCAGCAGCTTGGGATTGGGGACCCAGTACTTC | CASSLGLGTQYF
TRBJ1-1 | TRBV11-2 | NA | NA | TGTGCCAGCAGCTTAGAAGGCCCCAGGAACACTGAAGCTTTCTTT | CASSLEGPRNTEAFF
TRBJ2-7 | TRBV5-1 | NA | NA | TGCGCCAGCAGCTTACGTCCAGCGGACTACGAGCAGTACTTC | CASSLRPADYEQYF
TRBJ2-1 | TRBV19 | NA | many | TGTGCCAGTAGTATACAGGGCAATGAGCAGTTCTTC | CASSIQGNEQFF